The 26 T cell receptor beta chains below were found in one sample sequenced in a study of shared clonotypes between healthy human individuals. Some clones are missing from TCRdb's copy, which holds only in-frame ones; the method was immunoSEQ multiplex PCR. The sample records 2 million to 2.5 million clones, around 92% being singletons. The sequenced sample was naive CD4+ T cells from PBMCs. This sample's subset: CD45RA+ positively selected. All receptors derive from a man aged 18 to 35 in good health. Some clones in this sample may be carry-over from other donors' samples.

V gene TRBV12-5 combines with J gene TRBJ2-3; D not resolved. Deletions cut 6 bases from V and 1 base from J, with 8 bases between. Germline-derived CDR1 and CDR2 are LGHNT and FRNRAP. The CDR3 totals 13 residues. CDR3 in DNA: TGTGCTAGTGGGAGAATCGGCACAGATACGCAGTATTTT. Translating it yields CASGRIGTDTQYF.

The V and J genes are TRBV7-9 and TRBJ2-7; tentative D call: TRBD1 (6 bases). CDR1 is SEHNR and CDR2 is FQNEAQ in the germline V gene (reference sequence). The CDR3 runs to 14 residues. V was cut by 5 bases and J by 5 bases, with 16 bases left in between. The CDR3 here is CASSEQQGIHEQYF. The CDR3 DNA reads as TGTGCCAGCAGCGAACAACAGGGTATCCACGAGCAGTACTTC.

The rearrangement links TRBV10-2 to TRBJ2-7; D is uncertain. V lost 4 bases and J lost 1, with 8 bases in between. The CDR3 totals 13 residues. The germline CDR1 and CDR2 sequences are WSHSY and SAAADI. The CDR3 DNA follows: TGCGCCAGCAGTGTGGCGCCTTCCTACGAGCAGTACTTC. Its protein product is CASSVAPSYEQYF.

The rearrangement joins TRBV6-1 to TRBJ2-7; weak D call: TRBD1 (5 bases). The CDR3 covers 14 residues. Looked up from germline, CDR1 is MNHNS and CDR2 is SASEGT. Trimming took off 3 bases at V and 3 bases at J, with 12 bases between the two ends. The CDR3 DNA reads as TGTGCCAGCAGTGATCCCGGACACCTCTACGAGCAGTACTTC. Translated: CASSDPGHLYEQYF.

The V call is TRBV6-5, the J call TRBJ2-3; 7 bases match TRBD2. The CDR3 has 14 residues. Germline lookup yields CDR1 MNHEY and CDR2 SVGAGI. The J segment lost 3 bases and the V segment lost 2 bases, leaving 2 bases of the junction unmatched. CDR3 amino acids: CASSYGRDTDTQYF. In nucleotides, the CDR3 is TGTGCCAGCAGTTACGGGAGGGATACAGATACGCAGTATTTT.

V gene TRBV7-2 combines with J gene TRBJ1-1, with D hard to call. The ends were cut back, 5 bases at V and 1 base at J, with 5 bases in the middle. The CDR3 runs 12 residues. Germline CDR1 is SGHTA and CDR2 is FQGNSA. CDR3 sequence (DNA): TGTGCCAGCAGCCGGTCGAACACTGAAGCTTTCTTT. It encodes CASSRSNTEAFF.

V usage is TRBV5-1 and J usage is TRBJ2-7, with D maybe TRBD2 (6 bases). The CDR3 loop spans 15 amino acids. Trimming took 1 base from V and 0 from J, leaving 11 bases between them. Germline V lookup: CDR1 SGHRS, CDR2 YFSETQ. This CDR3 reads CASSLQSGFSYEQYF. The CDR3 DNA follows: TGCGCCAGCAGCTTGCAGAGCGGGTTCTCCTACGAGCAGTACTTC. Combining the CDR3 with reference TRBV5-1 and TRBJ2-7 gives the whole variable domain KAGVTQTPRYLIKTRGQQVTLSCSPISGHRSVSWYQQTPGQGLQFLFEYFSETQRNKGNFPGRFSGRQFSNSRSEMNVSTLELGDSALYLCASSLQSGFSYEQYFGPGTRLTVT.

Regarding this clone: Other DNA sequences of this sample code for an identical CDR3. The V and J genes are TRBV6-6 and TRBJ2-1; tentatively, D is TRBD1 or TRBD2 (5 bases each). Trimming left V 0 bases short and J 3 bases short, with 6 bases between. The CDR3 spans 14 residues. The germline CDR1 and CDR2 sequences are MNHNY and SVGAGI (reference sequence). CDR3 sequence: CASSYSGDYNEQFF. The CDR3 nucleotides are TGTGCCAGCAGTTACTCGGGGGACTACAATGAGCAGTTCTTC.

The chain recombines TRBV28 with TRBJ2-6; weak D call: TRBD2 (5 bases). In germline, CDR1 is MDHEN, CDR2 SYDVKM. V lost 4 bases and J lost 1, with 14 bases in between. The CDR3 consists of 17 residues. The chain's CDR3 is CASSSRAGLSGANVLTF. In DNA, the CDR3 is TGTGCCAGCAGTTCTCGTGCAGGACTGTCTGGGGCCAACGTCCTGACTTTC.

The V call is TRBV2, the J call TRBJ1-3, with D maybe TRBD1 (6 bases). The CDR3 sequence is 13 residues long. V was trimmed by 5 bases and J by 4 bases, leaving 9 bases between them. Germline loops: CDR1 SNHLY, CDR2 FYNNEI. CDR3 in DNA: TGTGCCAGCAGTACAGGGTACGGAAACACCATATATTTT. Amino acids: CASSTGYGNTIYF.

Details on this clone: Because the CDR3 is missing its conserved closing phenylalanine or tryptophan, this is likely a read error. The chain combines TRBV6-5 with TRBJ1-2, with 10 bases lining up with TRBD1. V lost 6 bases to trimming and J lost 8 bases; unmatched junction nucleotides: 6. The CDR3 is made up of 13 amino acids. Germline V gene sequence: CDR1 MNHEY, CDR2 SVGAGI. CDR3 DNA: TGTGCCAGCAGGCGACAGGGGGCAAGAGGCTACACCCTC. This sequence encodes CASRRQGARGYTL.

This chain links TRBV29-1 with TRBJ2-3; TRBD1 agrees at 12 bases. The CDR3 runs to 17 residues. Per germline, CDR1 SQVTM and CDR2 ANQGSEA. V lost 7 bases and J lost 0; bases outside the gene matches: 11. Written as DNA, the CDR3 is TGCAGCGCCATGAGACCGGGACAGGGGGCTAGCACAGATACGCAGTATTTT. This codes for CSAMRPGQGASTDTQYF.

V and J are TRBV2 and TRBJ1-1, with D uncertain. This CDR3 has 14 residues. Trimming shortened V by 0 bases and J by 5 bases, and 10 bases separated the two germline ends. Germline V gene data show CDR1 as SNHLY and CDR2 as FYNNEI. The CDR3 sequence: CASSEAGTVTEAFF. The CDR3 DNA sequence: TGTGCCAGCAGTGAAGCGGGAACTGTTACTGAAGCTTTCTTT. The variable domain in full, with the rest retrieved from reference TRBV2 and TRBJ1-1, is EPEVTQTPSHQVTQMGQEVILRCVPISNHLYFYWYRQILGQKVEFLVSFYNNEISEKSEIFDDQFSVERPDGSNFTLKIRSTKLEDSAMYFCASSEAGTVTEAFFGQGTRLTVV.

This sequence joins TRBV7-2 and TRBJ2-3, with TRBD1 matching 7 bases. This CDR3 has 18 residues. The V gene end was trimmed by 5 bases and the J gene end by 0 bases; junction bases not matched to a gene: 14. CDR1 and CDR2 from the germline V gene are SGHTA and FQGNSA. The CDR3 DNA is TGTGCCAGCAGCGTAACCGGGACAGTAACTACTAGCACAGATACGCAGTATTTT. Translated, it gives CASSVTGTVTTSTDTQYF. Full variable domain (rest looked up from reference TRBV7-2 and TRBJ2-3): GAGVSQSPSNKVTEKGKDVELRCDPISGHTALYWYRQSLGQGLEFLIYFQGNSAPDKSGLPSDRFSAERTGGSVSTLTIQRTQQEDSAVYLCASSVTGTVTTSTDTQYFGPGTRLTVL.

The chain employs TRBV27 and TRBJ1-5, with a weak D call TRBD1 (5 bases). The ends were cut back, 1 base at V and 3 bases at J, with 10 bases in the middle. Per the germline V gene, CDR1 is MNHEY and CDR2 is SMNVEV (reference sequence). CDR3 length equals 15 residues. DNA for the CDR3: TGTGCCAGCAGTTTATATTTCAGGGACAATCAGCCCCAGCATTTT. Its protein is CASSLYFRDNQPQHF.

The rearrangement joins TRBV11-3 to TRBJ2-1, with D maybe TRBD2 (7 bases). This CDR3 is built from 13 residues. CDR1 and CDR2 (germline): SGHNT, YENEEA. Trimming pared 3 bases from V and 9 bases from J, leaving 12 bases between. In nucleotides, the CDR3 is TGTGCCAGCAGCTTGGGAGGGGGAGGTGAGCAGTTCTTC. Its translation is CASSLGGGGEQFF. The whole variable domain, filled in from reference TRBV11-3 and TRBJ2-1, reads EAGVVQSPRYKIIEKKQPVAFWCNPISGHNTLYWYLQNLGQGPELLIRYENEEAVDDSQLPKDRFSAERLKGVDSTLKIQPAELGDSAVYLCASSLGGGGEQFFGPGTRLTVL.

The genes are TRBV5-4 and TRBJ1-1; D not certain. The CDR3 sequence is 15 residues long. V dropped 6 bases and J dropped 6 bases, with 21 bases sitting between them. Per germline, CDR1 SGHNT and CDR2 YYREEE (reference sequence). The CDR3 nucleotides read TGTGCCAGCACTCGGGAGGGCGGCGGTCGGGCTGAAGCTTTCTTT. Amino acids: CASTREGGGRAEAFF.

V is TRBV9 and J is TRBJ2-1; 7 bases agree with TRBD1. With 4 bases clipped from V and 6 bases from J, the junction kept 4 bases outside the gene matches. The CDR3 has 13 residues. The germline gives CDR1 SGDLS, CDR2 YYNGEE. CDR3 region: CASSTRQGNEQFF. Written as DNA, the CDR3 is TGTGCCAGCAGCACGAGACAGGGCAATGAGCAGTTCTTC.

This chain uses TRBV9 with TRBJ2-7, with D maybe TRBD1 (5 bases). The CDR3 length is 14 residues. Deletions cut 3 bases from V and 2 bases from J, with 12 bases between. The germline CDR1 and CDR2 sequences are SGDLS and YYNGEE. CDR3 residues: CASSGWTQTYEQYF. DNA for the CDR3: TGTGCCAGCAGCGGATGGACACAAACCTACGAGCAGTACTTC.

The chain carries TRBV28 and TRBJ2-5; 8 bases fit TRBD2. This CDR3 spans 13 amino acids. V shed 11 bases and J 5 bases; nucleotides not matched to a gene: 10. Germline CDR1 reads MDHEN; CDR2 reads SYDVKM. As DNA, the CDR3 is TGTGCCTGCAAAGCGGGAGCGCTGGAGACCCAGTACTTC. This sequence encodes CACKAGALETQYF.

V usage is TRBV18 and J usage is TRBJ2-7; weak D call: TRBD1 (6 bases). Per germline, CDR1 KGHSH and CDR2 LQKENI. V was trimmed by 3 bases and J by 6 bases, leaving 12 bases between them. The CDR3 has 13 amino acids. The CDR3 sequence is CASSPPGVSEQYF. CDR3 bases: TGTGCCAGCTCACCCCCAGGGGTATCCGAGCAGTACTTC.

About this clone: This specimen includes other DNA sequences encoding the same CDR3. J is TRBJ2-7 and V is TRBV18; D gene ambiguous. Germline lookup yields CDR1 KGHSH and CDR2 LQKENI. The CDR3 is made up of 14 amino acids. Trimming took 1 base from V and 2 from J, leaving 9 bases between them. The CDR3 here is CASSPQRATYEQYF. Written as DNA, the CDR3 is TGTGCCAGCTCACCACAAAGGGCCACCTACGAGCAGTACTTC.

The chain is built from TRBV2 and TRBJ2-1, with TRBD2 identical over 8 bases. Germline CDR1 SNHLY, CDR2 FYNNEI. After removal of 2 bases from V and 7 bases from J, the junction contained 7 bases not matched to a gene. The CDR3 has 15 residues. CDR3 region: CASSEQAGVGNEQFF. The CDR3 DNA is TGTGCCAGCAGTGAACAAGCGGGAGTGGGTAATGAGCAGTTCTTC.

V is TRBV29-1 and J is TRBJ2-7; weak D call: TRBD2 (7 bases). Trimming removed 4 bases from V and 5 bases from J, with 21 bases in between. The CDR3 runs to 15 residues. CDR1 is SQVTM, CDR2 ANQGSEA, per germline. The CDR3 region is CSVGPQDGGAHEQYF. Here the CDR3 DNA reads TGCAGCGTTGGCCCCCAAGATGGGGGGGCGCACGAGCAGTACTTC.

V is TRBV11-2 and J is TRBJ2-6; D tentatively reads TRBD1 or TRBD2 (5 bases each). From germline, CDR1 is SGHAT and CDR2 FQNNGV. V dropped 3 bases and J dropped 0 bases, with 15 bases sitting between them. This CDR3 spans 18 amino acids. CDR3 nucleotide sequence: TGTGCCAGCAGCTTGAAGGGGACCCTGAGCTCTGGGGCCAACGTCCTGACTTTC. Its protein is CASSLKGTLSSGANVLTF.

The chain has TRBV18 and TRBJ2-2; D is unresolved. The germline V gene has CDR1 KGHSH and CDR2 LQKENI. Trimming removed 3 bases from V and 2 bases from J, with 10 bases in between. This CDR3 comprises 15 residues. For the CDR3, the DNA is TGTGCCAGCTCACCCCCCCACAGCAACACCGGGGAGCTGTTTTTT. Protein product: CASSPPHSNTGELFF.